A selection of T cell receptor beta chains follows, all from one sample in a study of T cells in Graves' hyperthyroidism and ophthalmopathy. TCRdb reprocessed the multiplex PCR reads with MiXCR, giving one entry per CDR3 protein. The repertoire includes roughly 710,000 distinct CDR3 sequences, 35% of them detected once, and roughly 30% sits in the top ten. The sample consisted of blood. These receptors were collected from a woman in her thirties or forties with Graves' hyperthyroidism. Both conserved end residues are part of each CDR3. Fields, in order: V gene, J gene, clone size, D gene, CDR3 DNA, CDR3 protein. A D gene is named only where the DNA matches it firmly. Only some rows state a clone size, as once, few, many or a class for expanded clones.

>TRBV6-6|TRBJ2-7|few|NA
TGTGCCAGCAGCCAGGGGAGGACAGGCTGGTCTGGCGAGCAGTACTTC
CASSQGRTGWSGEQYF
>TRBV2|TRBJ2-3|NA|NA
TGTGCCAGCAGTCAACTAGGGACAGATACGCAGTATTTT
CASSQLGTDTQYF
>TRBV6-6|TRBJ1-1|few|TRBD1
TGTGCCAGCAGTTCGAGCTACTTGACAGGGACGGAAGCTTTCTTT
CASSSSYLTGTEAFF
>TRBV5-5|TRBJ2-7|many|NA
TGTGCCAGCAGCTTGGAGCAGCGTCCGTCCTACGAGCAGTACTTC
CASSLEQRPSYEQYF
>TRBV20-1|TRBJ1-2|NA|TRBD1
TGCAGTGCTCCTACACCCTCGACAGGGGAGTATGGCTACACCTTC
CSAPTPSTGEYGYTF
>TRBV4-3|TRBJ2-7|NA|NA
TGCGCCAGCAGCCAAGCTCCAGAAAACAACTACGAGCAGTACTTC
CASSQAPENNYEQYF
>TRBV5-1|TRBJ2-2|NA|NA
TGCGCCAGCAGCTTTGGGCTGGACAGAATCACCGGGGAGCTGTTTTTT
CASSFGLDRITGELFF
>TRBV20-1|TRBJ1-2|many|NA
TGCAGTGCTAGCGCCCCTCTCTATGGCTACACCTTC
CSASAPLYGYTF
>TRBV20-1|TRBJ2-5|few|NA
TGCAGTGCTAGTGGCCAGGGGAAAGAGACCCAGTACTTC
CSASGQGKETQYF
>TRBV7-2|TRBJ2-2|once|TRBD2
TGTGCCAGCAAAAGCGGGAGGACCGGGGAGCTGTTTTTT
CASKSGRTGELFF
>TRBV10-2|TRBJ1-5|NA|NA
TGCGCCAGCATGAAGGGGGGACGGGAGAGCAATCAGCCCCAGCATTTT
CASMKGGRESNQPQHF
>TRBV7-9|TRBJ1-1|many|NA
TGTGCCAGCTTATCCCCGAACACTGAAGCTTTCTTT
CASLSPNTEAFF
>TRBV19|TRBJ1-1|NA|TRBD1
TGTGCCAGTAGTAGGGGACAGAGGGGCACTGAAGCTTTCTTT
CASSRGQRGTEAFF
>TRBV13|TRBJ1-1|few|NA
TGTGCCAGCAGCTTAATTGGGAGGATGAACACTGAAGCTTTCTTT
CASSLIGRMNTEAFF
>TRBV6-4|TRBJ1-1|NA|NA
TGTGCCAGCAGTGCTCGAGGGGCGATGGGCAACACTGAAGCTTTCTTT
CASSARGAMGNTEAFF
>TRBV6-6|TRBJ2-7|NA|TRBD1
TGTGCCAGCACCCAGACCTTGACAGGGGAGGTCTACGAGCAGTACTTC
CASTQTLTGEVYEQYF
>TRBV11-2|TRBJ2-5|many|NA
TGTGCCAGCAGCTTAAAAGGGCTGGACGGGGAGACCCAGTACTTC
CASSLKGLDGETQYF
>TRBV5-6|TRBJ1-2|many|NA
TGTGCCAGCAGCCTACAGCCAACCGGTGGCTACACCTTC
CASSLQPTGGYTF
>TRBV7-2|TRBJ1-5|few|NA
TGTGCCAGCAGTCCTATGGGGGCTTGGCAGCCCCAGCATTTT
CASSPMGAWQPQHF
>TRBV10-3|TRBJ1-1|many|NA
TGTGCCATCAGTCGCAGGGAATACACTGAAGCTTTCTTT
CAISRREYTEAFF
>TRBV12-3/TRBV12-4|TRBJ2-5|once|NA
TGTGCCAGCAGTTTGGTCGGGGTAGAGACCCAGTACTTC
CASSLVGVETQYF
>TRBV7-9|TRBJ2-7|many|NA
TGTGCCAGCAGCCCCCCCGGGCAGGGAGAATACGAGCAGTACTTC
CASSPPGQGEYEQYF
>TRBV14|TRBJ2-1|NA|TRBD1
TGTGCCAGCAGCAGGAGAACCGGGACAGGGTATCGTGAGCAGTTCTTC
CASSRRTGTGYREQFF
>TRBV10-3|TRBJ2-1|NA|TRBD2
TGTGCCATCAGTTCCGGGACTAGCGGGCGACAGCAGTTCTTC
CAISSGTSGRQQFF
>TRBV7-9|TRBJ1-1|NA|TRBD1
TGTGCCAGCAGCCCAATCTACATGGGACAGATGAACACTGAAGCTTTCTTT
CASSPIYMGQMNTEAFF
>TRBV5-4|TRBJ1-1|many|NA
TGTGCCAGCAGCTTGGCTCGGGGTAACACTGAAGCTTTCTTT
CASSLARGNTEAFF